This entry features one T cell receptor beta chain sequence. Its recognized antigen is unknown. No base qualities exist here, and no much larger clone lies one base off it. The record originates from a study of blood T cell repertoires in COVID-19 (dated by TCRdb to between 2020 and 2021). Study-level background: Collaborator samples came from the United States, Italy and Spain and covered acute and convalescent phases of COVID-19. Sample metadata almost always included a de-identified subject ID, COVID-19 status, age in years and sex. Samples came from the ongoing ImmuneRACE study (first 160 participants) plus 1,254 subjects from 6 global collaborators. HLA class I and class II types, where available, came from metadata supplied by the sample provider rather than from assay-based typing. The dataset comprised deeply sampled blood TCRbeta repertoires from subjects exposed to, actively infected with, or recovered from COVID-19. The prospective study material was composed of cDNA or gDNA derived from T cells, B-cell-depleted T cells, or PBMCs. The repertoires were released in a freely available public database meant as a resource for research on the immune response to SARS-CoV-2. What the authors observed across the whole study: The quantity of clinical and demographic metadata differed by source and by participant and was supplied without curation.

V is pruned by 5 bases and J by 1 base, leaving 3 bases of the junction without a gene match. The CDR3 spans 14 residues, from the cysteine through the phenylalanine. The entry retains the CDR3 DNA only, 42 bases that are in frame from base 1. Via the germline V gene (reference sequence), CDR1 is LNHDA and CDR2 SQIVND. TCRbeta CDR3 regions were amplified from genomic DNA using the immunoSEQ Assay, a bias-controlled multiplex PCR. Per the source publication's procedure: The number of nucleated cells in each sample was estimated by amplification of reference gene primers within the assay. Sequence reads were collapsed and filtered to measure the absolute abundance of every unique TCRbeta CDR3 rearrangement. For each sample, productive Simpson clonality was calculated by taking the square root of Simpson's diversity index across productive rearrangements. TCRdb retrieved this table from immuneACCESS and kept in-frame rearrangements only. Not all clones are present; in checked studies, unresolved V genes account for under half, and no reason is known for the remainder. V, J and clone size are those of that table, while D and trimming were read from the DNA. The sample table records 250,000 to 300,000 clones; around 90% of these occur just once. Roughly 0.8% of the sample is in the top ten clones.

Collaborating institutions collected whole blood in K2EDTA tubes following their own protocols. Collaborator samples were shipped for TCRbeta analysis as frozen whole blood, isolated PBMCs, or DNA extracted from either sample type. The origin of this receptor is a woman aged 30 to 39 with acute or convalescent COVID-19. The specimen was peripheral blood. The chain couples TRBV19 to TRBJ2-7, and 9 bases in between align with TRBD2. The CDR3 sequence is CASSSSGDSYEQYF. The nucleotide sequence is TGTGCCAGTAGTTCTAGCGGGGATTCCTACGAGCAGTACTTC.